The 23 T cell receptor beta chains given below trace back to one sample, sequenced in a study of shared clonotypes between healthy human individuals (dated by TCRdb to about 2020). Receptors were amplified or captured by the immunoSEQ multiplex PCR assay. TCRdb re-hosts the immuneACCESS table, in-frame sequences only. Its copies lack some clones; in the studies checked, an unresolved V gene accounts for under half of them, and the cause for the rest is not known. In all, the sample holds 2,100,000 or so clones, and almost 96% of those were seen once. Around 0.13% of the sample lies in the top ten. Sequences were obtained from naive CD4+ T cells sorted from blood. The sample's cell subset or site label, decoded: CD45RA+ positively selected. Receptors were obtained from a man between 18 and 29 years old in good health.

The CDR3 DNA follows: TGTGCCAGCAGTGCGCGGGACAGTGGGAGCAATGAGCAGTTCTTC. Encoded protein: CASSARDSGSNEQFF. The chain links TRBV6-1 to TRBJ2-1, with D maybe TRBD1 (7 bases). CDR3 length: 15 amino acids. The germline V and J ends were trimmed by 4 bases and 6 bases, with 16 bases remaining between them. Germline CDR1 is MNHNS and CDR2 is SASEGT.

This clone was counted only a few times. Other DNA sequences in this specimen translate into the identical CDR3. The chain employs TRBV6-6 and TRBJ2-7; tentatively, D is TRBD2 (5 bases). From germline, CDR1 is MNHNY and CDR2 SVGAGI (reference sequence). Trimming removed 2 bases at V and 1 base at J, with 9 bases between. This CDR3 has 14 amino acids. This CDR3 reads CASSYRTGSYEQYF. In DNA, the CDR3 is TGTGCCAGCAGTTACAGGACGGGATCCTACGAGCAGTACTTC.

The rearrangement uses TRBV28 and TRBJ2-7; TRBD1 aligns across 9 bases. The V gene's germline CDR1 is MDHEN and CDR2 SYDVKM. The CDR3 sequence is 14 residues long. V was clipped by 7 bases and J by 6 bases; unmatched bases: 10. Here the CDR3 reads CASTWGDRDSEQYF. The CDR3 coding sequence is TGTGCCAGCACCTGGGGGGACAGGGACTCCGAGCAGTACTTC. Together with reference TRBV28 and TRBJ2-7, the CDR3 gives the full variable domain: DVKVTQSSRYLVKRTGEKVFLECVQDMDHENMFWYRQDPGLGLRLIYFSYDVKMKEKGDIPEGYSVSREKKERFSLILESASTNQTSMYLCASTWGDRDSEQYFGPGTRLTVT.

This chain links TRBV5-1 with TRBJ1-5, with D perhaps matching TRBD1 (6 bases). The CDR3 loop spans 16 amino acids. Germline CDR1 SGHRS, CDR2 YFSETQ. The germline V and J ends were trimmed by 4 bases and 4 bases, with 18 bases remaining between them. The CDR3 DNA is TGCGCCAGCAGCCCCCAAGGAACAGGGCCGAATCAGCCCCAGCATTTT. Translating gives CASSPQGTGPNQPQHF. Drawing the rest from reference TRBV5-1 and TRBJ1-5, the complete variable domain is KAGVTQTPRYLIKTRGQQVTLSCSPISGHRSVSWYQQTPGQGLQFLFEYFSETQRNKGNFPGRFSGRQFSNSRSEMNVSTLELGDSALYLCASSPQGTGPNQPQHFGDGTRLSIL.

This chain uses TRBV5-1 with TRBJ2-7; 14 nucleotides match TRBD2. With 4 bases clipped from V and 3 bases from J, the junction kept 3 bases outside the gene matches. The length of the CDR3 is 15 residues. Germline-derived CDR1 and CDR2 are SGHRS and YFSETQ. The CDR3 DNA reads TGCGCCAGCAGCACGGGACTAGCGGGAGTCTACGAGCAGTACTTC. As protein: CASSTGLAGVYEQYF.

The chain links TRBV9 to TRBJ1-6; D call uncertain. Trimming shortened V by 0 bases and J by 3 bases, and 4 bases separated the two germline ends. Germline V lookup: CDR1 SGDLS, CDR2 YYNGEE. The CDR3 is 14 amino acids. CDR3 loop: CASSVEHYNSPLHF. Written as DNA, the CDR3 is TGTGCCAGCAGCGTAGAACACTATAATTCACCCCTCCACTTT.

The CDR3 nucleotides are TGTGCCATCAGTGGCGACATTGGGTATGGCTACACCTTC. Translated: CAISGDIGYGYTF. V is TRBV10-3 and J is TRBJ1-2; no reliable D call. CDR3 length equals 13 residues. Trimming took 4 bases from V and 5 from J, leaving 11 bases between them. The V gene's germline CDR1 is ENHRY and CDR2 SYGVKD.

This chain uses TRBV4-1 with TRBJ2-2; D possibly corresponds to TRBD1 (8 bases). The V end lost 7 bases, the J end lost 4 bases, and 16 bases lay between the germline ends. CDR3 length equals 15 residues. Germline V gene data show CDR1 as MGHRA and CDR2 as YSYEKL. CDR3 coding DNA: TGCGCCAGCACGCCCCACAGGGGGGGCACCGGGGAGCTGTTTTTT. Its protein product is CASTPHRGGTGELFF.

The chain has TRBV30 and TRBJ1-4, with D unresolved. V lost 4 bases and J lost 4, with 22 bases in between. The CDR3 spans 17 residues. CDR1 is GTSNPN, CDR2 SVGIG, per germline (reference sequence). CDR3: CAWTPTPTPYRNEKLFF. CDR3 DNA sequence: TGTGCCTGGACCCCGACCCCGACCCCCTACCGTAATGAAAAACTGTTTTTT. Using reference TRBV30 and TRBJ1-4 for the parts outside the CDR3, the full variable domain is SQTIHQWPATLVQPVGSPLSLECTVEGTSNPNLYWYRQAAGRGLQLLFYSVGIGQISSEVPQNLSASRPQDRQFILSSKKLLLSDSGFYLCAWTPTPTPYRNEKLFFGSGTQLSVL.

J is TRBJ1-3 and V is TRBV7-9; tentative D call: TRBD1 (6 bases). From germline, CDR1 is SEHNR and CDR2 FQNEAQ (reference sequence). Trimming removed 5 bases at V and 4 bases at J, with 18 bases between. The CDR3 extends over 16 amino acids. Here the CDR3 reads CASSTMTGGAGNTIYF. CDR3 DNA: TGTGCCAGCAGCACCATGACAGGCGGCGCCGGAAACACCATATATTTT.

The chain joins TRBV4-1 to TRBJ2-7, with 7 bases matching TRBD2. The V segment lost 2 bases and the J segment 7 bases; nucleotides outside the gene matches: 17. The CDR3 sequence is 17 residues long. CDR1 and CDR2 (germline): MGHRA, YSYEKL. The DNA for the CDR3 is TGCGCCAGCAGCCAATTCCTACTGGGGGGAGGGCCACGAGAGCAGTACTTC. Translation gives CASSQFLLGGGPREQYF.

The chain joins TRBV6-6 to TRBJ1-6; 7 nucleotides agree with TRBD1. Losses at the gene ends were 3 bases for V and 7 bases for J; bases not matched to a gene: 3. CDR3 length: 14 amino acids. Germline V lookup: CDR1 MNHNY, CDR2 SVGAGI (reference sequence). CDR3 protein: CASSYGTDNSPLHF. CDR3 in DNA: TGTGCCAGCAGTTATGGGACAGACAATTCACCCCTCCACTTT.

This chain links TRBV28 with TRBJ1-5; D is possibly TRBD1 (5 bases). The CDR3 is 15 residues long. V lost 6 bases and J 4 bases, leaving 16 bases between the germline ends. Germline CDR1 MDHEN, CDR2 SYDVKM. CDR3 protein: CASSPSGGSNQPQHF. CDR3 coding DNA: TGTGCCAGCAGCCCTAGTGGGGGTTCTAATCAGCCCCAGCATTTT.

The chain couples TRBV7-9 to TRBJ2-2, with TRBD1 matching over 7 bases. J gave up 4 bases and V 5 bases, and 7 bases lay outside the gene matches. CDR1 is SEHNR and CDR2 is FQNEAQ in the germline V gene (reference sequence). This CDR3 is built from 15 residues. The CDR3: CASSQRQGGTGELFF. The CDR3 DNA reads TGTGCCAGCAGCCAAAGACAGGGTGGCACCGGGGAGCTGTTTTTT.

The V gene is TRBV5-6, the J gene TRBJ2-3; TRBD2 matches at 13 bases. Per the germline V gene, CDR1 is SGHDT and CDR2 is YYEEEE. The CDR3 totals 16 residues. With 2 bases clipped from V and 6 bases from J, the junction kept 6 bases outside the gene matches. As DNA, the CDR3 is TGTGCCAGCAGCTTCGGGACTAGCGGGATTGGGGATACGCAGTATTTT. Amino acids: CASSFGTSGIGDTQYF.

With regard to this clone: In the same sample, other DNA sequences code for this CDR3. This chain links TRBV2 with TRBJ2-7; no clear D. The CDR3 contains 11 residues. The ends were cut back, 6 bases at V and 4 bases at J, with 7 bases in the middle. CDR1 is SNHLY and CDR2 is FYNNEI in the germline V gene. The CDR3 DNA is TGTGCCAGCAGACCGATATACGAGCAGTACTTC. Translation: CASRPIYEQYF.

The chain joins TRBV2 to TRBJ2-5, with D possibly TRBD1 on 6 matching bases. This CDR3 is built from 15 residues. Germline CDR1 reads SNHLY; CDR2 reads FYNNEI. Trimming stripped 7 bases from V and 0 bases from J, with 15 bases between. Here the CDR3 DNA reads TGTGCCAGCAAAAAGTTACAGGGTTACCAAGAGACCCAGTACTTC. Translation: CASKKLQGYQETQYF.

V usage is TRBV9 and J usage is TRBJ2-7; D ambiguous. This CDR3 region has 14 residues. Germline CDR1 is SGDLS and CDR2 is YYNGEE. Trimming shortened V by 0 bases and J by 7 bases, and 14 bases separated the two germline ends. The CDR3 region has the DNA TGTGCCAGCAGCGTAGAGATGGCAATCGGAGAGCAGTACTTC. Translation gives CASSVEMAIGEQYF.

The chain couples TRBV11-2 to TRBJ2-2, with TRBD2 matching 8 bases. Trimming took 5 bases from V and 4 from J; bases not matched to a gene: 6. CDR1 SGHAT and CDR2 FQNNGV come from the germline V gene. The CDR3 runs 15 residues. For the CDR3, the DNA is TGTGCCAGCAGCCCAGGACTAGCCGCCACCGGGGAGCTGTTTTTT. Amino acid sequence: CASSPGLAATGELFF.

This clone was observed a single time. The V and J genes are TRBV19 and TRBJ1-5; 11 bases are shared with TRBD1. V dropped 5 bases and J dropped 0; count of bases not matched to a gene: 12. CDR1 is LNHDA, CDR2 SQIVND, per germline (reference sequence). CDR3 size: 19 residues. The CDR3 reads CASSSGQGANIYSNQPQHF. As DNA, the CDR3 is TGTGCCAGTAGTTCCGGACAGGGGGCGAATATATATAGCAATCAGCCCCAGCATTTT.

This chain joins TRBV5-6 and TRBJ2-2; 8 bases are shared with TRBD1. V lost 0 bases and J lost 2; bases outside the gene matches: 3. CDR1 and CDR2 from the germline V gene are SGHDT and YYEEEE. The CDR3 is made up of 16 amino acids. CDR3 coding DNA: TGTGCCAGCAGCTTGGGAGGGACAGGTAACACCGGGGAGCTGTTTTTT. Its protein is CASSLGGTGNTGELFF.

The gene calls are TRBV7-9 and TRBJ2-1, with 9 bases identical to TRBD1. V dropped 5 bases and J dropped 6; count of bases not matched to a gene: 8. Looked up from germline, CDR1 is SEHNR and CDR2 is FQNEAQ (reference sequence). This CDR3 comprises 15 residues. CDR3 residues: CASSLTGGLGNEQFF. The CDR3 DNA follows: TGTGCCAGCAGCCTGACAGGGGGTCTCGGCAATGAGCAGTTCTTC.

The CDR3 DNA is TGTGCCAGCACTTGGGGACTAGCACCCGGCGAGCAGTACTTC. Protein: CASTWGLAPGEQYF. This sequence joins TRBV6-1 and TRBJ2-7, with TRBD2 matching over 9 bases. Germline CDR1 MNHNS, CDR2 SASEGT. V lost 7 bases, J lost 6 bases, and 10 bases stayed unmatched. The CDR3 has 14 amino acids.